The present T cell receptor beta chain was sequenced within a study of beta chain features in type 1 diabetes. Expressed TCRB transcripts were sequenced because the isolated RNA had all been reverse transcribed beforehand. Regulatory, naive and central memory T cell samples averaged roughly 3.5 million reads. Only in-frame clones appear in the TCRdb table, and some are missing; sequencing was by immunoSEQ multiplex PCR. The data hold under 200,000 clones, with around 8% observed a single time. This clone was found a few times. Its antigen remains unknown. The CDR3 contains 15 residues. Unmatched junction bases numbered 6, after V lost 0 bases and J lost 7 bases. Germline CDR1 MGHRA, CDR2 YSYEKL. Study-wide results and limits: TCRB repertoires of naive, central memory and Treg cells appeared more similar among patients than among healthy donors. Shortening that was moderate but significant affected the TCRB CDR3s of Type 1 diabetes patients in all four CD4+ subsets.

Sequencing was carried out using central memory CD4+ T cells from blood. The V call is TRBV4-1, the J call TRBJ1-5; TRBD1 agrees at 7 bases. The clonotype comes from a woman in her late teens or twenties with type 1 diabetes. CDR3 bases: TGCGCCAGCAGCCAAGAAGGGACAGAGGACCAGCCCCAGCATTTT. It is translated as CASSQEGTEDQPQHF.